This paragraph covers one TCR beta chain sequence. Treatment indicated: roughly 18 received Ad26.COV2.S at low or high dose, single or two shots; 5 received placebo; per-sample allocation not given. Repertoires come from day 63 after the first vaccine or placebo injection. Donation came from an adult in Boston who was aged 18-55 years. The germline V gene encodes CDR1 MNHNY and CDR2 SVGAGI (reference sequence). Trimming cost V 0 bases and J 6 bases, with 9 bases left between them. This CDR3 has 14 residues. These data originate in a study of Ad26.COV2.S vaccination and SARS-CoV-2 variants. The table came from immunoSEQ multiplex PCR; TCRdb's copy has only in-frame clones and leaves some out. Counted here are about 680,000 clones, about 90% occurring once; the ten biggest clones make up about 1.5%.

The sequences come from peripheral blood, collected in a trial of Ad26.COV2.S vaccine versus placebo. The sequence was obtained from a person between 18 and 59 years old who received the Ad26.COV2.S COVID-19 vaccine or a placebo. This rearrangement joins TRBV6-6 to TRBJ1-5; D gene uncertain. Here the CDR3 reads CASSYSSAFQPQHF. The CDR3 bases are TGTGCCAGCAGTTACTCGTCGGCTTTTCAGCCCCAGCATTTT.